What follows is one T cell receptor (beta chain) and its context. Its antigen is not known. Researchers made TCR cDNA using 5'RACE template switching, and this step added a universal primer site and UMIs. TCRdb called the 5' RACE reads again in MiXCR, with one record for every CDR3 protein. The top ten clones hold 15% to 20% of a sample with more than 300,000 distinct CDR3 sequences, around 7% of them seen once. The data derive from a study of T cells after yellow fever vaccination. Background on the study: Any fraction with a low cell number was prepared using SMART-Seq v4 Ultra Low Input.

CDR1 is MDHEN, CDR2 SYDVKM, per germline. This CDR3 has 14 amino acids. The V gene end was trimmed by 2 bases and the J gene end by 3 bases; junction bases not matched to a gene: 3. Study-level results: The study noted that FACS-sorted repertoires could contain abundant clonotypes contaminating from the bulk population. The secondary response was weaker but peaked faster, day 5 versus 15.

The gene calls are TRBV28 and TRBJ2-7, with 8 bases fitting TRBD2. Specimen: PBMCs, collected approximately 47 days after the first yellow fever vaccination. The sequence derives from a man aged 18 to 29 who received the YFV17D yellow fever vaccine. The CDR3 region has the DNA TGTGCCAGCAGTTTAGCGGGGGGTTACTACGAGCAGTACGTC. Translating it yields CASSLAGGYYEQYV.